These 30 T cell receptor beta chains came from one sample sequenced in a study of blood T cell repertoires in COVID-19. Clones were sequenced by immunoSEQ multiplex PCR, and TCRdb holds only the in-frame ones, with some missing. The profile shows 95,000 to 150,000 clones, just over 85% of them singletons. The specimen sequenced was peripheral blood. The receptor source for this set is a man between 35 and 55 years old with acute or convalescent COVID-19.

This clone was seen a handful of times. This sequence joins TRBV7-2 and TRBJ2-7; D not certain. This CDR3 is 11 amino acids long. Germline lookup yields CDR1 SGHTA and CDR2 FQGNSA. The V end was cut by 5 bases, the J end by 3 bases, with 5 bases between. The CDR3 DNA reads as TGTGCCAGCAGCGCGCTCTACGAGCAGTACTTC. Protein: CASSALYEQYF.

The rearrangement links TRBV7-2 to TRBJ1-1, with D uncertain. This CDR3 comprises 14 residues. V was clipped by 5 bases and J by 0 bases, with 10 bases between them. Germline-derived CDR1 and CDR2 are SGHTA and FQGNSA. The CDR3, as DNA: TGTGCCAGCAGCCCTGAGGCCCTGAACACTGAAGCTTTCTTT. Its protein is CASSPEALNTEAFF.

V is TRBV19 and J is TRBJ2-3, with 13 bases lining up with TRBD2. The CDR3 extends over 17 amino acids. The V gene end was trimmed by 6 bases and the J gene end by 4 bases; junction bases not matched to a gene: 10. CDR1 and CDR2 (germline): LNHDA, SQIVND (reference sequence). The CDR3 nucleotides read TGTGCCAGTAGCCCCTCCGGACTAGCGGGAGCAGCAGATACGCAGTATTTT. Translation: CASSPSGLAGAADTQYF.

The chain links TRBV6-5 to TRBJ1-1; 7 bases map to TRBD1. This CDR3 has 15 residues. Germline loops: CDR1 MNHEY, CDR2 SVGAGI. Unmatched junction bases numbered 6, after V lost 5 bases and J lost 0 bases. CDR3 DNA: TGTGCCAGCAGTCCGGGACAGATAATGAACACTGAAGCTTTCTTT. Translated, it gives CASSPGQIMNTEAFF.

The chain employs TRBV18 and TRBJ1-2, with TRBD1 as a possible D gene (5 bases). CDR3 length: 15 amino acids. Germline CDR1 KGHSH, CDR2 LQKENI. V was clipped by 6 bases and J by 0 bases, with 14 bases between them. CDR3 bases: TGTGCCAGCTCCGGAGGGGCAGCAGCTAACTATGGCTACACCTTC. As protein: CASSGGAAANYGYTF.

The chain has TRBV5-8 and TRBJ1-5; 7 bases map to TRBD1. The CDR3 covers 16 residues. Germline V gene sequence: CDR1 SGHTS, CDR2 YDEGEE. V shed 0 bases and J 1 base; nucleotides not matched to a gene: 4. CDR3 coding DNA: TGTGCCAGCAGCTTGGGAGGGGGCCGGAGCAATCAGCCCCAGCATTTT. Protein: CASSLGGGRSNQPQHF.

V and J are TRBV27 and TRBJ1-2, with 8 bases aligning to TRBD1. J was trimmed by 5 bases and V by 5 bases; bases with no gene match: 10. This CDR3 has 15 residues. Germline CDR1 and CDR2: MNHEY and SMNVEV (reference sequence). The CDR3 spells CASSHRWTGSYGYTF. For the CDR3, the DNA is TGTGCCAGCAGTCACAGGTGGACAGGGTCTTATGGCTACACCTTC.

With respect to this clone: The germline gene is not matched at one end of the junction; a read error may be the cause. The gene calls are TRBV7-7 and TRBJ2-2; the D gene is possibly TRBD1 (7 bases). Germline CDR1 reads SSHAT; CDR2 reads FNYEAQ (reference sequence). This CDR3 is built from 15 residues. CDR3 nucleotides: TGTGCTAGCAGCTTGGACGCAGGGGGGAGCGGGGAGCTGTTTTTT. Encoded protein: CASSLDAGGSGELFF.

Details on this clone: The identical CDR3 is also encoded by other nucleotide sequences in the sample. The gene calls are TRBV6-2 or TRBV6-3 and TRBJ2-3, with D tentatively TRBD1 (6 bases). The CDR3 totals 15 residues. Between the trimmed V and J ends, which lost 4 bases and 0 bases, there was a span of 11 bases. Germline V gene data show CDR1 as MNHEY and CDR2 as SVGEGT. As DNA, the CDR3 is TGTGCCAGCAGTTCTACAGGGCTTAGCACAGATACGCAGTATTTT. It codes for CASSSTGLSTDTQYF.

This chain joins TRBV30 and TRBJ2-5; TRBD2 is a possible D gene (5 bases). The CDR3 runs to 14 residues. V was trimmed by 0 bases and J by 3 bases, leaving 11 bases between them. Per germline, CDR1 GTSNPN and CDR2 SVGIG (reference sequence). This chain's CDR3 is CAWSVMTGKETQYF. In DNA form, the CDR3 reads TGTGCCTGGAGTGTTATGACGGGGAAAGAGACCCAGTACTTC.

The chain couples TRBV5-5 to TRBJ2-3, with a weak D call TRBD1 (5 bases). V was cut by 4 bases and J by 0 bases, with 15 bases left in between. CDR1 and CDR2 (germline): SGHKS, YYEKEE (reference sequence). The CDR3 length is 16 residues. CDR3 residues: CASSLQSGSSTDTQYF. The DNA for the CDR3 is TGTGCCAGCAGCCTACAATCAGGGTCTAGCACAGATACGCAGTATTTT.

The chain joins TRBV19 to TRBJ2-5; TRBD2 agrees at 8 bases. Germline loops: CDR1 LNHDA, CDR2 SQIVND (reference sequence). Trimming removed 6 bases from V and 2 bases from J; junction bases left unmatched: 17. The CDR3 consists of 18 residues. The CDR3 region is CASRRRRGVAGKQETQYF. CDR3 bases: TGTGCCAGTAGGCGGAGGAGGGGTGTAGCGGGGAAACAAGAGACCCAGTACTTC.

The chain couples TRBV9 to TRBJ2-5, with TRBD2 as a possible D gene (5 bases). Trimming left V 0 bases short and J 3 bases short, with 9 bases between. This CDR3 comprises 14 residues. Germline loops: CDR1 SGDLS, CDR2 YYNGEE. CDR3 nucleotides: TGTGCCAGCAGCGTAGGTCTTAGCGAAGAGACCCAGTACTTC. Protein product: CASSVGLSEETQYF.

A few counts support this clone. V usage is TRBV2 and J usage is TRBJ2-7, with a possible D match to TRBD1 (5 bases). Germline V lookup: CDR1 SNHLY, CDR2 FYNNEI. The CDR3 length is 11 residues. V was clipped by 7 bases and J by 5 bases, with 9 bases between them. The chain's CDR3 is CASKGFNEQYF. In DNA form, the CDR3 reads TGTGCCAGCAAGGGGTTCAACGAGCAGTACTTC.

This chain connects TRBV9 to TRBJ2-5; D may be TRBD1 (6 bases). V lost 4 bases and J lost 1, with 11 bases in between. Germline V gene lookup returns CDR1 SGDLS and CDR2 YYNGEE. The CDR3 is 14 residues long. This CDR3 is CASSPQGRQETQYF. CDR3 nucleotides: TGTGCCAGCAGCCCACAGGGTCGCCAAGAGACCCAGTACTTC.

The chain couples TRBV4-1 to TRBJ1-2; D may be TRBD1 (5 bases). V was pared by 6 bases and J by 2 bases, with 10 bases between. Germline CDR1 and CDR2: MGHRA and YSYEKL. CDR3 length: 13 amino acids. The CDR3: CASSRTLNYGYTF. DNA of the CDR3: TGCGCCAGCAGTAGGACATTAAACTATGGCTACACCTTC.

The V call is TRBV7-2, the J call TRBJ1-2, with 8 bases matching TRBD1. CDR3 length: 13 residues. The germline gives CDR1 SGHTA, CDR2 FQGNSA. V shed 3 bases and J 10 bases; nucleotides not matched to a gene: 7. CDR3 nucleotides: TGTGCCAGCAGCTTCGGGACAGGCCGGAACTACACCTTC. Its protein is CASSFGTGRNYTF.

J is TRBJ1-2 and V is TRBV28, with D perhaps matching TRBD1 (6 bases). Trimming took 7 bases from V and 5 from J, leaving 14 bases between them. The CDR3 has 13 residues. The V gene's germline CDR1 is MDHEN and CDR2 SYDVKM. CDR3 DNA sequence: TGTGCCAGCACTTTCCAGGACAGATATGGCTACACCTTC. Its protein product is CASTFQDRYGYTF.

The chain recombines TRBV5-1 with TRBJ2-2; weak D call: TRBD1 (6 bases). Germline lookup yields CDR1 SGHRS and CDR2 YFSETQ. The CDR3 totals 16 residues. With 0 bases removed from V and 3 bases from J, the gap between germline ends came to 12 bases. DNA of the CDR3: TGCGCCAGCAGCTTGGAAGGGTCAGGGGACACCGGGGAGCTGTTTTTT. This gives the protein CASSLEGSGDTGELFF.

V usage is TRBV11-3 and J usage is TRBJ2-1, with 9 bases matching TRBD1. Trimming at V came to 0 bases and at J to 8 bases, leaving 8 bases not matched to a gene. Germline CDR1 and CDR2: SGHNT and YENEEA. The CDR3 has 16 amino acids. The CDR3 is CASSLEPGQGVYEQFF. The CDR3 nucleotides read TGTGCCAGCAGCTTAGAACCGGGACAGGGAGTTTATGAGCAGTTCTTC.

This clone was observed a single time. The chain joins TRBV29-1 to TRBJ1-2; 7 positions agree with TRBD1. Per germline, CDR1 SQVTM and CDR2 ANQGSEA. After removal of 4 bases from V and 4 bases from J, the junction contained 3 bases not matched to a gene. This CDR3 is 12 amino acids long. The CDR3: CSVGGGGYGYTF. Written as DNA, the CDR3 is TGCAGCGTTGGAGGGGGCGGCTATGGCTACACCTTC.

The DNA for the CDR3 is TGTGCCAGCAGCCAAGTGGGCAGGGGGGCGACTGAAGCTTTCTTT. It encodes CASSQVGRGATEAFF. This sequence joins TRBV14 and TRBJ1-1; 7 bases map to TRBD1. V was clipped by 1 base and J by 5 bases; unmatched bases: 7. CDR1 SGHDN and CDR2 FVKESK come from the germline V gene. CDR3 length equals 15 residues.

The V and J genes are TRBV25-1 and TRBJ1-1; tentative D call: TRBD1 (5 bases). Germline V gene sequence: CDR1 MGHDK, CDR2 SYGVNS. CDR3 length: 15 residues. V was trimmed by 1 base and J by 0 bases, leaving 9 bases between them. The CDR3 nucleotides read TGTGCCAGCAGTGAATTCAAGGGGCTGAACACTGAAGCTTTCTTT. This translates into CASSEFKGLNTEAFF.

The chain recombines TRBV6-1 with TRBJ1-3, with TRBD1 as a possible D gene (5 bases). CDR3 length equals 15 residues. Trimming pared 1 base from V and 1 base from J, leaving 8 bases between. Germline CDR1 reads MNHNS; CDR2 reads SASEGT. CDR3 sequence reads: CASSEVGVSGNTIYF. The DNA for the CDR3 is TGTGCCAGCAGTGAAGTAGGGGTATCTGGAAACACCATATATTTT.

This sequence joins TRBV3-1 (or the pseudogene TRBV3-2) and TRBJ2-3; the D gene is possibly TRBD1 (6 bases). This CDR3 is 19 amino acids long. Germline V gene data show CDR1 as LGHDT and CDR2 as YNNKEL (reference sequence). Trimming took off 3 bases at V and 4 bases at J, with 26 bases between the two ends. CDR3 in DNA: TGTGCCAGCAGCCACTCCCAGGGGCAATTCTTGGGTGGCCCAGATACGCAGTATTTT. As protein: CASSHSQGQFLGGPDTQYF.

The V gene is TRBV29-1, the J gene TRBJ1-4; D perhaps matches TRBD1 (6 bases). CDR1 is SQVTM and CDR2 is ANQGSEA in the germline V gene. Trimming pared 4 bases from V and 8 bases from J, leaving 20 bases between. This CDR3 is built from 15 residues. The CDR3 DNA reads TGCAGCGTTGGGGCCCGGGACAACGTAGGGGAAAAACTGTTTTTT. Translated, it gives CSVGARDNVGEKLFF.

This clone was detected only once. The chain combines TRBV9 with TRBJ2-1; 11 bases agree with TRBD2. From germline, CDR1 is SGDLS and CDR2 YYNGEE. J lost 5 bases, V lost 0 bases, and 7 bases had no gene match. The CDR3 is 17 amino acids. The CDR3: CASSVGVGLAADNEQFF. The CDR3 nucleotides are TGTGCCAGCAGCGTAGGGGTGGGACTAGCGGCGGACAATGAGCAGTTCTTC.

The rearrangement joins TRBV6-2 or TRBV6-3 to TRBJ2-1, with D perhaps TRBD2 (7 bases). Trimming shortened V by 2 bases and J by 6 bases, and 14 bases separated the two germline ends. In germline, CDR1 is MNHEY, CDR2 SVGEGT. CDR3 size: 15 residues. The CDR3 spells CASSYGGALGNEQFF. CDR3 nucleotide sequence: TGTGCCAGCAGTTACGGGGGGGCACTGGGCAATGAGCAGTTCTTC.

The genes are TRBV15 and TRBJ2-1, with a possible D match to TRBD1 (6 bases). V lost 1 base to trimming and J lost 5 bases, with 12 bases between them. Germline V gene lookup returns CDR1 LNHNV and CDR2 YYDKDF (reference sequence). CDR3 length: 15 residues. CDR3 in DNA: TGTGCCACCAGCAGAGCAGGGGTCCCCCACAATGAGCAGTTCTTC. Protein: CATSRAGVPHNEQFF.

The chain links TRBV6-1 to TRBJ2-2; D perhaps matches TRBD2 (5 bases). The CDR3 contains 16 residues. Germline CDR1 reads MNHNS; CDR2 reads SASEGT. V lost 1 base and J 0 bases, leaving 9 bases between the germline ends. This CDR3 reads CASSEGGFANTGELFF. In DNA form, the CDR3 reads TGTGCCAGCAGTGAAGGAGGGTTCGCGAACACCGGGGAGCTGTTTTTT.